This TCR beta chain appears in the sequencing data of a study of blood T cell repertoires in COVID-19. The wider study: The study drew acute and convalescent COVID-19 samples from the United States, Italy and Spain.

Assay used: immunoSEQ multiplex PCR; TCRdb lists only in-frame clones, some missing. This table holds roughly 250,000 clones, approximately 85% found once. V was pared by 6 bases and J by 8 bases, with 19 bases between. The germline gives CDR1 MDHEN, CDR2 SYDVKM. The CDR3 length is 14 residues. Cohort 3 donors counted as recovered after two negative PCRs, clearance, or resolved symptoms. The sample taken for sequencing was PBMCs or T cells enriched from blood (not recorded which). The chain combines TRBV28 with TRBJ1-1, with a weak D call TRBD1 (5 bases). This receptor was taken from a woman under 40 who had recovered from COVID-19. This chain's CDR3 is CASSDPRRQNEAFF. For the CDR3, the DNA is TGTGCCAGCAGCGACCCCCGCCGACAGAACGAAGCTTTCTTT.